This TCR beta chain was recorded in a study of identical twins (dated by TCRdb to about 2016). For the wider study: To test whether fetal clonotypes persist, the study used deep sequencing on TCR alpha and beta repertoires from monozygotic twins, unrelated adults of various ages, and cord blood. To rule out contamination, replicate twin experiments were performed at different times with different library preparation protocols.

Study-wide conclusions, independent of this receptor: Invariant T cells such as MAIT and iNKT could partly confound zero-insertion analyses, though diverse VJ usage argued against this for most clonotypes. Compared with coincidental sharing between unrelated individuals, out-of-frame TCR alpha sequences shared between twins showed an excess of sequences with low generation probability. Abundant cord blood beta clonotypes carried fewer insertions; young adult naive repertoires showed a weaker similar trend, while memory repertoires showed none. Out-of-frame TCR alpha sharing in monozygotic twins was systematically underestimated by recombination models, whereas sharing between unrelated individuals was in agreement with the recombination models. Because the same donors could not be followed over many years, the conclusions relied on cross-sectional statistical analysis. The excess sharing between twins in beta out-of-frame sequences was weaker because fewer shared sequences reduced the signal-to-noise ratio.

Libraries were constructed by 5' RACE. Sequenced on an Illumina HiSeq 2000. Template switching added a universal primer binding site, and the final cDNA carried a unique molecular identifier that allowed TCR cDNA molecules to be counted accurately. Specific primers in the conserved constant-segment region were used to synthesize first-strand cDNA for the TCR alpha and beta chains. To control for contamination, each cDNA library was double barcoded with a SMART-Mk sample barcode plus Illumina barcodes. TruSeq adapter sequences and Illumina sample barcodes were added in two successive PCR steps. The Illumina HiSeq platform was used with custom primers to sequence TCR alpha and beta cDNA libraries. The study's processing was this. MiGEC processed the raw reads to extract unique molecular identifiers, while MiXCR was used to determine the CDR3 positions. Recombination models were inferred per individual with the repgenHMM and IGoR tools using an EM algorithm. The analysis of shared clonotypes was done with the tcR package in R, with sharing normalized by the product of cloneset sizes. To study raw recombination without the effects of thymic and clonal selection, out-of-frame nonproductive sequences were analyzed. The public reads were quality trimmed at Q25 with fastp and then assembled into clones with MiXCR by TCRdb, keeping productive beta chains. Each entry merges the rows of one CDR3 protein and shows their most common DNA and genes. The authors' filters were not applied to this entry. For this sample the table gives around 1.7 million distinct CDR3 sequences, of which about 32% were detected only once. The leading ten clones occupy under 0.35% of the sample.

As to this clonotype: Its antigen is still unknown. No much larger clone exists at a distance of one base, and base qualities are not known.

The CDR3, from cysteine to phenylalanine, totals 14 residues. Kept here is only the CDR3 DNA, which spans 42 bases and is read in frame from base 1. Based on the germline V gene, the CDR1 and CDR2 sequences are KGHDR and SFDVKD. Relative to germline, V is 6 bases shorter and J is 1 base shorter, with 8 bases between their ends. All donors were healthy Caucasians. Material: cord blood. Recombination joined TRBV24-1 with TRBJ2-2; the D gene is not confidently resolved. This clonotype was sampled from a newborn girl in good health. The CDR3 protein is CATSYGRNTGELFF. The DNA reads TGTGCCACCAGTTATGGACGGAACACCGGGGAGCTGTTTTTT.